This T cell receptor beta chain was sequenced in a study of CD8+ T cells in alopecia areata. Study information: Twice a day, 5 to 10 mg of oral tofacitinib was administered to treated patients. Tofacitinib dosing lasted 6 to 18 months, which was then followed by 6 months off drug.

The study's findings and limits: Many expanded lesional clones persisted during tofacitinib (in both scalp and blood).

The germline V and J ends were trimmed by 1 base and 2 bases, with 8 bases remaining between them. CDR1 is LGHNA, CDR2 YNFKEQ, per germline. This CDR3 has 14 amino acids. Following extraction, RNA underwent reverse transcription to cDNA, which served as the sequencing template. The data were produced by immunoSEQ multiplex PCR, yet TCRdb's version contains in-frame clones alone and is incomplete. Altogether roughly 110,000 clones are present, roughly 84% being singletons, with the ten largest covering less than 30%. On this clone: Its specificity is not known.

The treatment is: oral pan-JAK inhibitor, 5-10 mg twice daily. The starting material was CD8+ T cells sorted from blood, obtained at week 24, from a patient treated with tofacitinib. This TCR derives from a human donor with alopecia areata. The J gene is TRBJ1-2, the V gene TRBV4-2, with D maybe TRBD1 (6 bases). CDR3 sequence (DNA): TGTGCCAGCAGCCAAGGTGGACAGAACTATGGCTACACCTTC. Translation gives CASSQGGQNYGYTF.